A single sample is the source of the 10 T cell receptor beta chains below, sequenced in a study of T cells after yellow fever vaccination. TCRdb reprocessed the 5' RACE reads via MiXCR and lists one record per CDR3 protein. The sample has about 400,000 distinct CDR3 sequences; 6% to 8% are singletons. The starting material was PBMCs, obtained 5 days after the yellow fever booster vaccination. All receptors come from a man aged 25-40 years who received the YFV17D yellow fever vaccine.

The chain carries TRBV12-3 or TRBV12-4 and TRBJ1-2; tentatively, D is TRBD1 (5 bases). Trimming stripped 3 bases from V and 4 bases from J, with 9 bases between. This CDR3 comprises 13 residues. CDR3 in DNA: TGTGCCAGCAGTTTCGACAGTAGCTATGGCTACACCTTC. The encoded protein is CASSFDSSYGYTF.

This clonotype was detected ten times or more. The chain is built from TRBV20-1 and TRBJ2-3, with a weak D call TRBD2 (5 bases). Per the germline V gene, CDR1 is DFQATT and CDR2 is SNEGSKA (reference sequence). Trimming pared 7 bases from V and 2 bases from J, leaving 13 bases between. The CDR3 is made up of 13 amino acids. The chain's CDR3 is CSVYGINTDTQYF. The CDR3 region has the DNA TGCAGTGTATACGGGATTAACACAGATACGCAGTATTTT.

This clonotype was observed many times. The genes are TRBV27 and TRBJ2-3, with 7 bases matching TRBD2. Per the germline V gene, CDR1 is MNHEY and CDR2 is SMNVEV (reference sequence). The CDR3 runs to 18 residues. Trimming at V came to 3 bases and at J to 2 bases, leaving 14 bases not matched to a gene. CDR3 nucleotide sequence: TGTGCCAGCAGTTTGCTGGGGGATGCGGGAGTTAACACAGATACGCAGTATTTT. This encodes CASSLLGDAGVNTDTQYF.

The gene calls are TRBV25-1 and TRBJ2-5; 13 nucleotides align to TRBD2. The CDR3 has 17 amino acids. Per germline, CDR1 MGHDK and CDR2 SYGVNS. The J segment lost 3 bases and the V segment lost 5 bases, leaving 9 bases of the junction unmatched. CDR3 nucleotides: TGTGCCAGCAGTCAACCCGGGACTAGCGGGGCAGAAGAGACCCAGTACTTC. As protein: CASSQPGTSGAEETQYF.

The chain has TRBV10-3 and TRBJ1-2, with 9 positions matching TRBD1. CDR3 length: 13 residues. The ends lost 7 bases at V and 6 bases at J; junction bases unmatched: 6. The germline gives CDR1 ENHRY, CDR2 SYGVKD. The CDR3 reads CAITVDRGNGYTF. The CDR3 region has the DNA TGTGCCATCACGGTTGACAGGGGGAATGGCTACACCTTC.

The rearrangement joins TRBV2 to TRBJ2-7; weak D call: TRBD2 (7 bases). The V end was cut by 5 bases, the J end by 1 base, with 18 bases between. This CDR3 has 16 amino acids. Germline CDR1 reads SNHLY; CDR2 reads FYNNEI. CDR3: CASSSRGARLSYEQYF. The CDR3 DNA is TGTGCCAGCAGTTCCCGGGGGGCCAGATTATCCTACGAGCAGTACTTC.

At least ten counts were recorded for this clonotype. The J gene is TRBJ2-7, the V gene TRBV5-1; D gene ambiguous. The length of the CDR3 is 16 residues. Per germline, CDR1 SGHRS and CDR2 YFSETQ. V lost 0 bases, J lost 0 bases, and 13 bases lay in between. CDR3 nucleotide sequence: TGCGCCAGCAGCTTGGCACCCCCTTTGAGCTCCTACGAGCAGTACTTC. Translation gives CASSLAPPLSSYEQYF.

This clonotype was seen many times. V gene TRBV20-1 combines with J gene TRBJ2-3; either TRBD1 or TRBD2 may fit D (5 bases each). The CDR3 has 13 residues. V was cut by 3 bases and J by 4 bases, with 11 bases left in between. The germline V gene encodes CDR1 DFQATT and CDR2 SNEGSKA (reference sequence). The CDR3 loop is CSASWGTPDTQYF. The CDR3 coding sequence is TGCAGTGCTAGCTGGGGGACCCCAGATACGCAGTATTTT.

This chain connects TRBV5-1 to TRBJ2-5; D gene ambiguous. Germline CDR1 is SGHRS and CDR2 is YFSETQ. Trimming shortened V by 2 bases and J by 7 bases, and 12 bases separated the two germline ends. The length of the CDR3 is 13 residues. The CDR3 bases are TGCGCCAGCAGCTTTGAAAGGGAAAGGACCCAGTACTTC. It encodes CASSFERERTQYF.

The chain couples TRBV7-2 to TRBJ2-1; the D is unclear. The ends were cut back, 0 bases at V and 5 bases at J, with 11 bases in the middle. The CDR3 totals 15 residues. Germline V gives CDR1 SGHTA, CDR2 FQGNSA. CDR3 residues: CASSLAKVRNNEQFF. Written as DNA, the CDR3 is TGTGCCAGCAGCTTAGCTAAAGTTAGGAACAATGAGCAGTTCTTC.